The 27 T cell receptor beta chains listed next were all sequenced from one sample in a study of cytomegalovirus exposure and HLA in healthy donors. The method was immunoSEQ multiplex PCR; TCRdb's version includes in-frame clones alone and lacks a portion of them. Of approximately 170,000 clones listed, around four fifths were seen once; the top ten hold about 2%. Source material: PBMCs. These receptors were collected from a man between 25 and 39 years old in good health and CMV-seropositive.

The V and J genes are TRBV7-2 and TRBJ2-5; no clear D. In germline, CDR1 is SGHTA, CDR2 FQGNSA. This CDR3 comprises 16 residues. The germline V and J ends were trimmed by 3 bases and 1 base, with 15 bases remaining between them. CDR3 protein: CASSLGRRYIQETQYF. The CDR3 DNA reads as TGTGCCAGCAGCTTGGGCCGGCGCTATATCCAAGAGACCCAGTACTTC.

The gene calls are TRBV4-1 and TRBJ2-7; TRBD1 matches 10 bases. The ends lost 0 bases at V and 2 bases at J; junction bases unmatched: 22. The CDR3 length is 22 residues. Germline V gene lookup returns CDR1 MGHRA and CDR2 YSYEKL. CDR3 loop: CASSQDAVRDRGAFRTAYEQYF. CDR3 in DNA: TGCGCCAGCAGCCAAGATGCAGTAAGGGACAGGGGCGCTTTCCGGACAGCCTACGAGCAGTACTTC.

This CDR3 reads CASSSPWGGTDEQFF. CDR3 nucleotide sequence: TGTGCCAGCAGCTCCCCTTGGGGGGGGACGGATGAGCAGTTCTTC. The chain combines TRBV7-3 with TRBJ2-1, with 7 nucleotides matching TRBD2. The J segment lost 8 bases and the V segment lost 4 bases, leaving 11 bases of the junction unmatched. CDR1 and CDR2 from the germline V gene are SGHTA and FQGTGA. The CDR3 covers 15 residues.

This rearrangement joins TRBV19 to TRBJ2-4; 8 nucleotides agree with TRBD1. Germline assignment: CDR1 LNHDA and CDR2 SQIVND (reference sequence). The V gene end was trimmed by 5 bases and the J gene end by 3 bases; junction bases not matched to a gene: 12. The CDR3 is 17 amino acids. The CDR3 region is CASSLDRGRILKNIQYF. The DNA of the CDR3 is TGTGCCAGTAGTCTCGACAGGGGTCGAATTCTCAAAAACATTCAGTACTTC. The full variable domain, rest sourced from reference TRBV19 and TRBJ2-4, is DGGITQSPKYLFRKEGQNVTLSCEQNLNHDAMYWYRQDPGQGLRLIYYSQIVNDFQKGDIAEGYSVSREKKESFPLTVTSAQKNPTAFYLCASSLDRGRILKNIQYFGAGTRLSVL.

This chain uses TRBV18 with TRBJ1-5, with unresolved D. V shed 6 bases and J shed 5 bases, with 11 bases lying between them. The CDR3 runs 13 residues. Germline CDR1 is KGHSH and CDR2 is LQKENI. CDR3 protein: CASSLDYDQPQHF. The CDR3 DNA sequence: TGTGCCAGCTCTTTGGACTATGATCAGCCCCAGCATTTT.

The CDR3 DNA reads as TGTGCCAGCTCACCACGACAGGGGGACTACGAGCAGTACTTC. Amino acid sequence: CASSPRQGDYEQYF. The chain links TRBV18 to TRBJ2-7; 9 bases map to TRBD1. The V gene's germline CDR1 is KGHSH and CDR2 LQKENI. V lost 1 base, J lost 3 bases, and 1 base stayed unmatched. This CDR3 spans 14 amino acids.

This clone was observed a single time. The chain uses TRBV10-3 and TRBJ2-5; a weak D match, TRBD2 (5 bases). The germline V gene encodes CDR1 ENHRY and CDR2 SYGVKD. V was cut by 0 bases and J by 5 bases, with 10 bases left in between. The CDR3 length is 14 residues. CDR3 in amino acids: CAISESRGGETQYF. The CDR3 DNA reads as TGTGCCATCAGTGAGTCGCGTGGAGGTGAGACCCAGTACTTC.

This chain links TRBV7-6 with TRBJ2-7, with TRBD1 matching over 8 bases. The ends lost 1 base at V and 7 bases at J; junction bases unmatched: 12. The CDR3 runs to 16 residues. Germline CDR1 and CDR2: SGHVS and FNYEAQ. The CDR3 DNA sequence: TGTGCCAGCAGCTTAGAGGGGGGACAGGTGCTTCTAGAGCAGTACTTC. This sequence encodes CASSLEGGQVLLEQYF.

The chain is built from TRBV6-6 and TRBJ1-2; the D gene is possibly TRBD1 (5 bases). There are 12 residues in the CDR3. V lost 8 bases, J lost 3 bases, and 10 bases lay in between. The germline V gene has CDR1 MNHNY and CDR2 SVGAGI (reference sequence). CDR3 region: CASQRGDYGYTF. The CDR3 nucleotides read TGTGCCAGCCAGCGGGGGGACTATGGCTACACCTTC.

This chain connects TRBV9 to TRBJ1-2; the D gene is possibly TRBD1 (6 bases). The CDR3 consists of 14 residues. Germline V gives CDR1 SGDLS, CDR2 YYNGEE. Between the trimmed V and J ends, which lost 3 bases and 3 bases, there was a span of 12 bases. For the CDR3, the DNA is TGTGCCAGCAGCGCGGGGACACGCGACTATGGCTACACCTTC. This codes for CASSAGTRDYGYTF.

The chain is built from TRBV19 and TRBJ2-2; 7 nucleotides align to TRBD1. Per germline, CDR1 LNHDA and CDR2 SQIVND (reference sequence). V shed 6 bases and J 0 bases; nucleotides not matched to a gene: 4. The CDR3 runs to 15 residues. CDR3: CASSRQGPNTGELFF. The CDR3 coding sequence is TGTGCCAGTAGCCGACAGGGACCGAACACCGGGGAGCTGTTTTTT.

There are a few counts of this clone. The CDR3 DNA follows: TGTGCCAGCAGCTCGACCAGGGGAACCACTGAAGCTTTCTTT. It is translated as CASSSTRGTTEAFF. This chain uses TRBV7-8 with TRBJ1-1, with D perhaps matching TRBD1 (6 bases). Trimming removed 4 bases at V and 4 bases at J, with 13 bases between. The length of the CDR3 is 14 residues. Per germline, CDR1 SGHVS and CDR2 FQNEAQ.

The chain couples TRBV27 to TRBJ1-1; tentatively, D is TRBD1 (5 bases). CDR1 and CDR2 from the germline V gene are MNHEY and SMNVEV (reference sequence). Between the trimmed V and J ends, which lost 3 bases and 2 bases, there was a span of 10 bases. This CDR3 comprises 14 residues. The CDR3 region has the DNA TGTGCCAGCAGTTTTCTAGGGGCCAACACTGAAGCTTTCTTT. This translates into CASSFLGANTEAFF.

This chain joins TRBV19 and TRBJ1-3, with D possibly being TRBD1 (5 bases). V was shortened by 3 bases and J by 4 bases, with 10 bases between the two germline ends. The CDR3 sequence is 14 residues long. Germline-derived CDR1 and CDR2 are LNHDA and SQIVND (reference sequence). DNA for the CDR3: TGTGCCAGTAGTATCGGGGGAAGAGGAAACACCATATATTTT. This sequence encodes CASSIGGRGNTIYF.

The chain has TRBV10-3 and TRBJ2-5; D is possibly TRBD2 (7 bases). The CDR3 covers 14 residues. V lost 2 bases and J 1 base, leaving 8 bases between the germline ends. Germline V gene sequence: CDR1 ENHRY, CDR2 SYGVKD. CDR3 sequence: CAISERGAQETQYF. The DNA of the CDR3 is TGTGCCATCAGTGAGCGGGGGGCCCAAGAGACCCAGTACTTC.

This chain uses TRBV15 with TRBJ2-5, with D maybe TRBD1 (6 bases). The V and J ends lost 3 bases and 2 bases respectively, with 10 bases between them. CDR1 is LNHNV and CDR2 is YYDKDF in the germline V gene (reference sequence). The CDR3 loop spans 14 amino acids. The CDR3 region has the DNA TGTGCCACCAGCAGGGGGGCAGTACAAGAGACCCAGTACTTC. It is translated as CATSRGAVQETQYF.

The gene calls are TRBV2 and TRBJ2-1, with 7 bases lining up with TRBD1. Germline lookup yields CDR1 SNHLY and CDR2 FYNNEI. The CDR3 length is 16 residues. Trimming took 5 bases from V and 1 from J; bases not matched to a gene: 8. The CDR3 nucleotides are TGTGCCAGCAGTCCCAGGACAGGCCCATCCTACAATGAGCAGTTCTTC. It yields the protein CASSPRTGPSYNEQFF.

The chain links TRBV7-2 to TRBJ1-2; 10 bases are a match to TRBD1. The CDR3 spans 15 residues. Germline assignment: CDR1 SGHTA and CDR2 FQGNSA. V lost 3 bases, J lost 7 bases, and 8 bases stayed unmatched. The CDR3 bases are TGTGCCAGCAGCTTCTGGGACAGGGGATCCCCTGGCTACACCTTC. Protein product: CASSFWDRGSPGYTF.

V is TRBV7-3 and J is TRBJ2-2; 10 nucleotides agree with TRBD1. The length of the CDR3 is 17 residues. Trimming at V came to 5 bases and at J to 5 bases, leaving 11 bases not matched to a gene. Per germline, CDR1 SGHTA and CDR2 FQGTGA. The CDR3 DNA follows: TGTGCCAGCAGCCCGCCCTCGACAGGGGGCCGAACCGGGGAGCTGTTTTTT. This translates into CASSPPSTGGRTGELFF.

The V gene is TRBV7-2, the J gene TRBJ2-5, with 9 positions matching TRBD1. The V and J ends lost 0 bases and 10 bases, in that order; junction bases with no gene match: 6. This CDR3 comprises 14 residues. Germline V gene sequence: CDR1 SGHTA, CDR2 FQGNSA. The CDR3 DNA follows: TGTGCCAGCAGCTTAGCCGGGACAGGGACGAGCCAGTACTTC. This gives the protein CASSLAGTGTSQYF.

The chain carries TRBV7-2 and TRBJ1-6; TRBD1 might be the D (6 bases). The V gene lost 4 bases and the J gene lost 7 bases, with 17 bases spanning the gap. From germline, CDR1 is SGHTA and CDR2 FQGNSA. The CDR3 totals 16 residues. CDR3 in DNA: TGTGCCAGCAGCTCCCGCAACAGGGTTTTGAATTCACCCCTCCACTTT. This encodes CASSSRNRVLNSPLHF.

The chain is built from TRBV18 and TRBJ2-7, with 7 bases that match TRBD1. Trimming at V came to 0 bases and at J to 3 bases, leaving 2 bases not matched to a gene. From germline, CDR1 is KGHSH and CDR2 LQKENI. CDR3 length: 14 residues. This CDR3 reads CASSPPGQIYEQYF. The CDR3 DNA follows: TGTGCCAGCTCACCACCGGGACAGATCTACGAGCAGTACTTC.

The gene calls are TRBV13 and TRBJ2-1; D uncertain. V was clipped by 8 bases and J by 5 bases, with 10 bases between them. CDR3 length: 12 residues. Per the germline V gene, CDR1 is PRHDT and CDR2 is FYEKMQ (reference sequence). CDR3 DNA: TGTGCCAGCTCAGACAATAACAATGAGCAGTTCTTC. It yields the protein CASSDNNNEQFF.

This clone was recorded a few times. V usage is TRBV9 and J usage is TRBJ1-2; the match to TRBD1 covers 7 bases. The CDR3 is 16 amino acids. With 3 bases clipped from V and 4 bases from J, the junction kept 12 bases outside the gene matches. Germline CDR1 SGDLS, CDR2 YYNGEE. CDR3 in DNA: TGTGCCAGCAGCGCCAACCTTAGACAGGGAGGCTATGGCTACACCTTC. Translated, it gives CASSANLRQGGYGYTF.

The sample holds a few counts of this clone. The rearrangement uses TRBV10-1 and TRBJ2-7, with D perhaps matching TRBD2 (5 bases). V lost 4 bases and J 0 bases, leaving 7 bases between the germline ends. Germline loops: CDR1 WNHNN, CDR2 SYGVQD (reference sequence). This CDR3 region has 13 residues. CDR3: CASSGGNSYEQYF. For the CDR3, the DNA is TGCGCCAGCAGTGGAGGGAACTCCTACGAGCAGTACTTC.

V gene TRBV4-3 combines with J gene TRBJ2-4; 11 positions agree with TRBD2. CDR3 length: 15 amino acids. V gave up 3 bases and J gave up 3 bases; unmatched junction bases: 1. Germline V gene data show CDR1 as LGHNA and CDR2 as YSLEER. The CDR3 DNA reads TGCGCCAGCAGCCAGGGGACTAGCGGCAAAAACATTCAGTACTTC. Encoded protein: CASSQGTSGKNIQYF.

J is TRBJ1-2 and V is TRBV7-2; D might be TRBD1 (5 bases). Per the germline V gene, CDR1 is SGHTA and CDR2 is FQGNSA. CDR3 length: 14 amino acids. Trimming cost V 5 bases and J 3 bases, with 13 bases left between them. CDR3 bases: TGTGCCAGCAGCCGAGACCAGGGCGACTATGGCTACACCTTC. Its protein is CASSRDQGDYGYTF.